A single sample is the source of the 10 T cell receptor beta chains below, sequenced in a study of beta chain features in type 1 diabetes. Notes on the study in general: TCRB CDR3s were moderately but significantly shorter in Type 1 diabetes patients in all four CD4+ subsets.

Isolated RNA was reverse transcribed in full, so expressed TCRB transcripts were sequenced. The data were produced by immunoSEQ multiplex PCR, yet TCRdb's version contains in-frame clones alone and is incomplete. The sample includes some 360,000 clones, about 10% of them seen just once. Their antigens are not known. Input material: central memory CD4+ T cells from blood. These receptors were taken from a man in his thirties or forties with type 1 diabetes.

The V and J genes are TRBV6-1 and TRBJ2-2, with D tentatively TRBD1 (6 bases). The V end lost 6 bases, the J end lost 7 bases, and 15 bases lay between the germline ends. The CDR3 consists of 14 residues. Germline CDR1 and CDR2: MNHNS and SASEGT. The CDR3 is CASSILTGGGELFF. In DNA form, the CDR3 reads TGTGCCAGCAGCATCCTGACAGGTGGCGGGGAGCTGTTTTTT.

The chain is built from TRBV19 and TRBJ2-2; 12 nucleotides match TRBD2. J gave up 1 base and V 9 bases, and 15 bases lay outside the gene matches. The CDR3 has 19 amino acids. CDR1 is LNHDA, CDR2 SQIVND, per germline (reference sequence). CDR3 residues: CASRVQGGLAGMNTGELFF. CDR3 bases: TGTGCCAGCCGCGTACAGGGAGGACTAGCGGGGATGAACACCGGGGAGCTGTTTTTT.

The chain combines TRBV27 with TRBJ1-1; D gene uncertain. The CDR3 spans 16 residues. Trimming pared 1 base from V and 0 bases from J, leaving 12 bases between. Germline values: CDR1 MNHEY, CDR2 SMNVEV (reference sequence). CDR3 sequence: CASSLYVGDLNTEAFF. The CDR3 coding sequence is TGTGCCAGCAGTTTATATGTGGGAGACTTGAACACTGAAGCTTTCTTT.

There are a few counts of this clone. CDR3 DNA: TGTGCCAGCAGCTTGGTCGACACAGAGGAGACCGGGGAGCTGTTTTTT. Translated: CASSLVDTEETGELFF. This rearrangement joins TRBV28 to TRBJ2-2; D unclear. CDR1 is MDHEN and CDR2 is SYDVKM in the germline V gene. The CDR3 totals 16 residues. The germline V and J ends were trimmed by 6 bases and 5 bases, with 19 bases remaining between them.

This clone appeared a few times. V and J are TRBV5-6 and TRBJ2-1; no reliable D call. Per the germline V gene, CDR1 is SGHDT and CDR2 is YYEEEE. This CDR3 has 12 residues. The V gene lost 2 bases and the J gene lost 9 bases, with 9 bases spanning the gap. CDR3 sequence reads: CASSFQESEQFF. DNA of the CDR3: TGTGCCAGCAGCTTCCAGGAATCTGAGCAGTTCTTC.

The V gene is TRBV27, the J gene TRBJ2-7, with D perhaps assigned TRBD1 or TRBD2 (7 bases each). The CDR3 totals 16 residues. Germline CDR1 MNHEY, CDR2 SMNVEV (reference sequence). V was clipped by 5 bases and J by 2 bases, with 19 bases between them. The CDR3 protein is CASSTRQGGRTYEQYF. CDR3 nucleotides: TGTGCCAGCAGTACGCGACAGGGAGGGAGAACCTACGAGCAGTACTTC.

The V call is TRBV11-2, the J call TRBJ2-5, with 7 nucleotides matching TRBD1. This CDR3 comprises 16 residues. V shed 5 bases and J 3 bases; nucleotides not matched to a gene: 12. CDR1 is SGHAT and CDR2 is FQNNGV in the germline V gene. In nucleotides, the CDR3 is TGTGCCAGCAGCCCCAGGACAGGACTGAGGGAAGAGACCCAGTACTTC. It translates to CASSPRTGLREETQYF.

The CDR3 sequence: CASSGRDAQETQYF. The CDR3 region has the DNA TGTGCCAGCTCAGGCCGGGACGCCCAAGAGACCCAGTACTTC. V is TRBV18 and J is TRBJ2-5; perhaps D is TRBD1 or TRBD2 (5 bases each). Germline CDR1 reads KGHSH; CDR2 reads LQKENI. V was cut by 5 bases and J by 1 base, with 11 bases left in between. The CDR3 is 14 amino acids.

This clone was counted only a few times. The J gene is TRBJ1-5, the V gene TRBV19; unclear D gene. The CDR3 consists of 16 residues. Looked up from germline, CDR1 is LNHDA and CDR2 is SQIVND (reference sequence). Trimming removed 1 base from V and 7 bases from J, with 17 bases in between. In DNA, the CDR3 is TGTGCCAGTAGTATAGGTATCTCCCAGGAGTGGCAGCCCCAGCATTTT. This translates into CASSIGISQEWQPQHF.

This chain connects TRBV4-1 to TRBJ2-7; TRBD1 agrees at 9 bases. Germline lookup yields CDR1 MGHRA and CDR2 YSYEKL. CDR3 length equals 14 residues. V lost 4 bases, J lost 5 bases, and 6 bases stayed unmatched. The CDR3 spells CASSLRDRDDEQYF. The CDR3 DNA follows: TGCGCCAGCAGCCTCCGGGACAGGGACGACGAGCAGTACTTC.